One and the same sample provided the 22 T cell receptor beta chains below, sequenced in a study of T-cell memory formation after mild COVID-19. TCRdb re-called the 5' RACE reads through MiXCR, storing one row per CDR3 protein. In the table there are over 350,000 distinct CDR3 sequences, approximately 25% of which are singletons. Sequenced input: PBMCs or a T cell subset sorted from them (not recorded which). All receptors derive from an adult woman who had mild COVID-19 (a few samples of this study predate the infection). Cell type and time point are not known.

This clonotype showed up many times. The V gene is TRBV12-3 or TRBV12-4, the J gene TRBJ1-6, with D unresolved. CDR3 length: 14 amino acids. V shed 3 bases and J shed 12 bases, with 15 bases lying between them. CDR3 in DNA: TGTGCCAGCAGTTTCTTGGAGGGAACTCTACCCCTCCACTTT. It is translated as CASSFLEGTLPLHF.

DNA for the CDR3: TGCGCCAGCAGCTTGGCCGACGCGAGGTCGCCCTCGGAGATAGTTGAGACCCAGTACTTC. This sequence encodes CASSLADARSPSEIVETQYF. The V and J genes are TRBV5-1 and TRBJ2-5; D remains ambiguous. CDR1 and CDR2 from the germline V gene are SGHRS and YFSETQ. The V and J ends lost 0 bases and 5 bases respectively, with 29 bases between them. The CDR3 sequence is 20 residues long.

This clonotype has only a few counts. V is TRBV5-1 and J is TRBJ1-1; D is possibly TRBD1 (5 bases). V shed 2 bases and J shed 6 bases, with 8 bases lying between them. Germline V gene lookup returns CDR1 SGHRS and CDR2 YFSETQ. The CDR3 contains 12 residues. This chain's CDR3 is CASSFIGAEAFF. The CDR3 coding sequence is TGCGCCAGCAGCTTCATAGGGGCTGAAGCTTTCTTT.

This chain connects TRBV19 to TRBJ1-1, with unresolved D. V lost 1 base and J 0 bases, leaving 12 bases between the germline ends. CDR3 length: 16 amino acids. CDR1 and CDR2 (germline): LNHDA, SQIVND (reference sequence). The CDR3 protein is CASSIGLQPMNTEAFF. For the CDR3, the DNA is TGTGCCAGTAGTATAGGACTTCAGCCCATGAACACTGAAGCTTTCTTT.

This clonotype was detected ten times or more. The CDR3 protein is CASSQFREEQFF. In DNA, the CDR3 is TGTGCCAGCAGCCAATTCCGGGAGGAGCAGTTCTTC. This chain uses TRBV4-2 with TRBJ2-1; perhaps TRBD2 as D (6 bases). Germline V lookup: CDR1 LGHNA, CDR2 YNFKEQ. CDR3 length: 12 residues. The V end was cut by 2 bases, the J end by 10 bases, with 9 bases between.

Here the CDR3 reads CASRAVQGMGVRGYTF. CDR3 in DNA: TGTGCCAGCAGGGCCGTACAGGGCATGGGGGTCCGTGGCTACACCTTC. The V and J genes are TRBV6-5 and TRBJ1-2, with D possibly TRBD1 on 6 matching bases. V lost 6 bases and J lost 7, with 24 bases in between. The CDR3 is 16 amino acids. Germline V gene data show CDR1 as MNHEY and CDR2 as SVGAGI.

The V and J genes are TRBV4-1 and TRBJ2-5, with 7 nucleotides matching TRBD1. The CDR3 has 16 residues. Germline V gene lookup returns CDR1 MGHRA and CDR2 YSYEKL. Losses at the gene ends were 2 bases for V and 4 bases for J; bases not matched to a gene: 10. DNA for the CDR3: TGCGCCAGCAGCCAAACGAACAGGGGAAGGAGAGAGACCCAGTACTTC. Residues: CASSQTNRGRRETQYF.

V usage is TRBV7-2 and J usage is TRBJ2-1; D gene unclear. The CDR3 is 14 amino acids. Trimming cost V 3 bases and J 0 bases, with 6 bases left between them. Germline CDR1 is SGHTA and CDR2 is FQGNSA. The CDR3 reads CASSFIDSYNEQFF. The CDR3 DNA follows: TGTGCCAGCAGCTTCATAGACTCCTACAATGAGCAGTTCTTC. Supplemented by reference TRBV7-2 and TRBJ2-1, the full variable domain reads GAGVSQSPSNKVTEKGKDVELRCDPISGHTALYWYRQSLGQGLEFLIYFQGNSAPDKSGLPSDRFSAERTGGSVSTLTIQRTQQEDSAVYLCASSFIDSYNEQFFGPGTRLTVL.

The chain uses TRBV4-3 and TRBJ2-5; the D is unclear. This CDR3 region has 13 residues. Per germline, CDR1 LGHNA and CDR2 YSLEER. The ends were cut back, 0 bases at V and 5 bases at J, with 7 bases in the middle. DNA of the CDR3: TGCGCCAGCAGCCAAGATAACTGGGAGACCCAGTACTTC. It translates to CASSQDNWETQYF.

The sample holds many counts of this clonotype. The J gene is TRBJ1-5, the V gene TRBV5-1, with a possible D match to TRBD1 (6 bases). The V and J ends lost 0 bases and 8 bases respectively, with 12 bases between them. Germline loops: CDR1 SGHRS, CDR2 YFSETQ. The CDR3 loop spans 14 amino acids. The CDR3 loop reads CASSLVAGEEPQHF. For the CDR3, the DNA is TGCGCCAGCAGCTTGGTGGCAGGGGAGGAGCCCCAGCATTTT.

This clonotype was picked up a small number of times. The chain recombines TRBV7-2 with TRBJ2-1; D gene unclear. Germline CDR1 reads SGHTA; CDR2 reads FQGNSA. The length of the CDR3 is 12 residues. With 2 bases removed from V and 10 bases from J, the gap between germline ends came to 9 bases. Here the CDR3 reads CASSLNLGEQFF. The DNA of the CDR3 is TGTGCCAGCAGCTTAAACCTCGGGGAGCAGTTCTTC.

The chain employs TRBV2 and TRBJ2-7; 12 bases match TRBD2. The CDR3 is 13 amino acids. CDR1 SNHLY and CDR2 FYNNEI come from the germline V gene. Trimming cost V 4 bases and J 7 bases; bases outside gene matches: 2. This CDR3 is CASSVGLAGEQYF. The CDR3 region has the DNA TGTGCCAGCAGTGTTGGACTAGCGGGGGAGCAGTACTTC.

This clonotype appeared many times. CDR3 in DNA: TGCGCCAGCAGCTTGGGAGACAATGAGCAGTTCTTC. Its translation: CASSLGDNEQFF. The chain is built from TRBV5-1 and TRBJ2-1; D gene ambiguous. The germline gives CDR1 SGHRS, CDR2 YFSETQ. The CDR3 loop spans 12 amino acids. With 0 bases removed from V and 5 bases from J, the gap between germline ends came to 3 bases.

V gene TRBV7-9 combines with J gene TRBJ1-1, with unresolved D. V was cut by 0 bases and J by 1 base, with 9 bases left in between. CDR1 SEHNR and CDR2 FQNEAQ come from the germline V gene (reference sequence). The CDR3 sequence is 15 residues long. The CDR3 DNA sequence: TGTGCCAGCAGCTTAGCGTCAGGAACGAACACTGAAGCTTTCTTT. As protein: CASSLASGTNTEAFF. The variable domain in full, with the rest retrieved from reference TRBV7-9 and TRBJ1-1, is DTGVSQNPRHKITKRGQNVTFRCDPISEHNRLYWYRQTLGQGPEFLTYFQNEAQLEKSRLLSDRFSAERPKGSFSTLEIQRTEQGDSAMYLCASSLASGTNTEAFFGQGTRLTVV.

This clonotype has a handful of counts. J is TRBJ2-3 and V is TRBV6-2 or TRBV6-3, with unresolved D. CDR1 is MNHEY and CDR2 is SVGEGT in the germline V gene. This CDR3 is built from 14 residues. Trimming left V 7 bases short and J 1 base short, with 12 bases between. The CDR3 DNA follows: TGTGCCAGCAAAGCCCACCGTGGCACAGATACGCAGTATTTT. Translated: CASKAHRGTDTQYF.

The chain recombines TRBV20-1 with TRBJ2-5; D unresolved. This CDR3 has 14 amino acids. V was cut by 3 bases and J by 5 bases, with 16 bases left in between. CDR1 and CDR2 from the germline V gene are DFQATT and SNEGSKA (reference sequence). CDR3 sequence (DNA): TGCAGTGCTAGGGGCCGGTTGGGCCGGGAGACCCAGTACTTC. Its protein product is CSARGRLGRETQYF.

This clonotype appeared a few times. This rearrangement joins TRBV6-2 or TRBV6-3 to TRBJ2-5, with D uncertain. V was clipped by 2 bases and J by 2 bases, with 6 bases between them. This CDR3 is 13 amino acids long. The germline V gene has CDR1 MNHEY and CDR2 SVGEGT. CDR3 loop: CASSYVPQETQYF. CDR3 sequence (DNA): TGTGCCAGCAGTTACGTCCCTCAAGAGACCCAGTACTTC.

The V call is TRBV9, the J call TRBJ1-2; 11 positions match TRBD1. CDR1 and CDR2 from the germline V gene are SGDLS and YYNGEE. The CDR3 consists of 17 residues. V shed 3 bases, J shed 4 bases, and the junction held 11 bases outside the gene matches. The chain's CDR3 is CASSDDPRTGGVYGYTF. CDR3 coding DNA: TGTGCCAGCAGCGACGACCCCCGGACAGGGGGCGTCTATGGCTACACCTTC.

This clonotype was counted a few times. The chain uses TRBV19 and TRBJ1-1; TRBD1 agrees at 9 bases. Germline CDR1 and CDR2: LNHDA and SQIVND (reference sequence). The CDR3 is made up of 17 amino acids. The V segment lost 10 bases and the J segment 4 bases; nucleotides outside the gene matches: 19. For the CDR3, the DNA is TGTGCCACCGGACGTTCCGGGACAGGGCTGCGGGGCACTGAAGCTTTCTTT. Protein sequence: CATGRSGTGLRGTEAFF.

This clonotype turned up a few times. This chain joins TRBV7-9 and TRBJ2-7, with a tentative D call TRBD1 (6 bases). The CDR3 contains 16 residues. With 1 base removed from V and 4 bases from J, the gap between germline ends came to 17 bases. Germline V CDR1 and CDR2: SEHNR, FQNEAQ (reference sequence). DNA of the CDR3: TGTGCCAGCAGCTTAGGACCCGAACAGGGTCGGTACGAGCAGTACTTC. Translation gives CASSLGPEQGRYEQYF. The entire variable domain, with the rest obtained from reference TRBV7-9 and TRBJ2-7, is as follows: DTGVSQNPRHKITKRGQNVTFRCDPISEHNRLYWYRQTLGQGPEFLTYFQNEAQLEKSRLLSDRFSAERPKGSFSTLEIQRTEQGDSAMYLCASSLGPEQGRYEQYFGPGTRLTVT.

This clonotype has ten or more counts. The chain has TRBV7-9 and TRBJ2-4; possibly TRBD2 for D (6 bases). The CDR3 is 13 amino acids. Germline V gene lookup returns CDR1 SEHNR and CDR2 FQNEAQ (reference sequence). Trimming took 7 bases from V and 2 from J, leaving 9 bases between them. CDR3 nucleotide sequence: TGTGCCAGCACGCGGGATTCCAAAAACATTCAGTACTTC. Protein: CASTRDSKNIQYF.

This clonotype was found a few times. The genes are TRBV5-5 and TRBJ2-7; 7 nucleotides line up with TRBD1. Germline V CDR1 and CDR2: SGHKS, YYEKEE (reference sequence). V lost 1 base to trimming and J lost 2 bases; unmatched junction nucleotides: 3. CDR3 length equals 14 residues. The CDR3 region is CASSLRDSPYEQYF. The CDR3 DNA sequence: TGTGCCAGCAGCTTGAGGGACAGCCCCTACGAGCAGTACTTC.